This record covers a single T cell receptor beta chain. V dropped 2 bases and J dropped 1 base, with 26 bases sitting between them. The CDR3 has 19 residues. Germline-derived CDR1 and CDR2 are GTSNPN and SVGIG (reference sequence). This specimen belongs to a study of shared clonotypes between healthy human individuals. Genomic DNA belonging to each subset was distributed in equal measure over several immunoSEQ plates. The data were produced by immunoSEQ multiplex PCR, yet TCRdb's version contains in-frame clones alone and is incomplete. The sample consists of a few million clones, around nine tenths of them appearing once.

The sequenced material came from naive CD4+ T cells sorted from blood. Described subset: CD45RA+ positively selected. This sequence was found in a man younger than 35 in good health. V gene TRBV30 combines with J gene TRBJ2-5; no definite D call. CDR3: CAWSRPKKPINRAQETQYF. Written as DNA, the CDR3 is TGTGCCTGGAGTAGGCCTAAGAAGCCCATTAACCGGGCCCAAGAGACCCAGTACTTC.